This T cell receptor (beta chain) was obtained from a study of blood T cell repertoires in COVID-19. Original processing notes: Estimation of nucleated cell counts was performed using reference gene primer amplification. Here immunoSEQ multiplex PCR was the method, and the copy in TCRdb shows in-frame clones only, minus some. That table is the source of V, J and clone size, and D and trimming were worked out from the DNA. This sample has around 80,000 clones, with 85% found just once. The V end was cut by 3 bases, the J end by 1 base, with 6 bases between. Germline CDR1 and CDR2: MDHEN and SYDVKM. This CDR3 has 13 residues.

The source of this sequence is a man between 45 and 60 years old with COVID-19, enrolled during active disease. Sequencing used peripheral blood. The chain combines TRBV28 with TRBJ1-2; D is uncertain. The CDR3 is CASSLNGNYGYTF. CDR3 bases: TGTGCCAGCAGTTTGAACGGTAACTATGGCTACACCTTC.